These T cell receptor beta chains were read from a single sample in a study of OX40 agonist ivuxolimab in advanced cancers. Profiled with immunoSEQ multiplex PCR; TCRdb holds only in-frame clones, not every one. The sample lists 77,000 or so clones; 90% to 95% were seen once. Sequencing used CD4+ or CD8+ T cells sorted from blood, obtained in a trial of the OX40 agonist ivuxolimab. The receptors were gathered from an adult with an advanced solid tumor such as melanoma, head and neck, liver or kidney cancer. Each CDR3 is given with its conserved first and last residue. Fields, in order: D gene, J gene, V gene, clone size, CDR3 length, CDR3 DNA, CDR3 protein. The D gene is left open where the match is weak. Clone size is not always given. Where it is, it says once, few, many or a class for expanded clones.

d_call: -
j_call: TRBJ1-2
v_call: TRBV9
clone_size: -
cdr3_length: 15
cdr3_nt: TGTGCCAGCAGCGTTCAAGGAGACCTCACCTATGGCTACACCTTC
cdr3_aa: CASSVQGDLTYGYTF

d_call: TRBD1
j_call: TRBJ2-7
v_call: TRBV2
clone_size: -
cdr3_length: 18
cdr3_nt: TGTGCCAGCAGCCCAGTTGCCAGTGACAGGGGGCGTGGATACGAGCAGTACTTC
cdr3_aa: CASSPVASDRGRGYEQYF

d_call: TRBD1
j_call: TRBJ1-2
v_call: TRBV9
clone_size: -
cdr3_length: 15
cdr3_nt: TGTGCCAGCAGCGAGACCGGGACAGGAGACTATGGCTACACCTTC
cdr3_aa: CASSETGTGDYGYTF

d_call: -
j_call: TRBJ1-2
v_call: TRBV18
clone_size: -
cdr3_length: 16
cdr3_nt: TGTGCCAGCTCACCACCGGCGCCGTCAGACTCTTATGGCTACACCTTC
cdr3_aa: CASSPPAPSDSYGYTF

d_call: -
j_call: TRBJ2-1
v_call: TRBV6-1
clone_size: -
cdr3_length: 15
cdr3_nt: TGTGCCAGCAGTGTCGAACTAGGCTCCTACAATGAGCAGTTCTTC
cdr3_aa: CASSVELGSYNEQFF

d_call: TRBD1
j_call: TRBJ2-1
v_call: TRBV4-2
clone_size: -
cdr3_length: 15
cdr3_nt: TGTGCCAGCAGCTCCGGACAGGGGTTCTACAATGAGCAGTTCTTC
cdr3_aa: CASSSGQGFYNEQFF

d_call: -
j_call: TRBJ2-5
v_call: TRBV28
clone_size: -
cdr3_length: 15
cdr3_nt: TGTGCCAGCAGCCCTGGGGCTCGTGGACAAGAGACCCAGTACTTC
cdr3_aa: CASSPGARGQETQYF

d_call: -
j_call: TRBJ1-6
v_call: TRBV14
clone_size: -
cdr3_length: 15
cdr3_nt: TGTGCCAGCAGCCAGTGGGGACCTTATAATTCACCCCTCCACTTT
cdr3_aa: CASSQWGPYNSPLHF

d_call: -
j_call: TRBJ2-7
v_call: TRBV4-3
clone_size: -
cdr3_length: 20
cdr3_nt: TGCGCCAGCAGCCAAGATTTGGTCGGGCAGGGCGGCGTAAGCTCCTACGAGCAGTACTTC
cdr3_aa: CASSQDLVGQGGVSSYEQYF

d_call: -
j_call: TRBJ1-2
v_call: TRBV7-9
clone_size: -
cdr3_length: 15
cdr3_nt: TGTGCCAGCAGCTTAGGCACAGGGATGGACTATGGCTACACCTTC
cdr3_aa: CASSLGTGMDYGYTF

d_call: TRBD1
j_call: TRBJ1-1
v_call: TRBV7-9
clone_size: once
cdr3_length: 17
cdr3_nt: TGTGCCAGCAGCGACCCGGGGAGGGGGCCATTCCCGACGAGGGCTTTCTTT
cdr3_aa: CASSDPGRGPFPTRAFF

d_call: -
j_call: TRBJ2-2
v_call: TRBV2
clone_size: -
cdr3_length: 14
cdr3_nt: TGTGCCAGCATACCTGGGTGGGACACCGGGGAGCTGTTTTTT
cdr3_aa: CASIPGWDTGELFF

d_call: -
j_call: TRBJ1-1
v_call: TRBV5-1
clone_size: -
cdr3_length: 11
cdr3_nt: TGCGCCAGCAGCTTGAACAGTGAAGCTTTCTTT
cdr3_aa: CASSLNSEAFF

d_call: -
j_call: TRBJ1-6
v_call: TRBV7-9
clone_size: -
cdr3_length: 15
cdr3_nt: TGTGCCAGCAGCTTATCTCACGGGCCCAATTCACCCCTCCACTTT
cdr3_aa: CASSLSHGPNSPLHF

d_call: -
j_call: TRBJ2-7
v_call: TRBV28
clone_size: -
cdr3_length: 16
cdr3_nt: TGTGCCAGCAGTTTTTCCGGGGAAGGGCGGATCTACGAGCAGTACTTC
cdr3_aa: CASSFSGEGRIYEQYF

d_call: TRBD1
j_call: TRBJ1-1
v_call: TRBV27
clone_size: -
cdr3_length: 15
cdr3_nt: TGTGCCAGCAGTTTATATGAGGGGGCACGGACTGAAGCTTTCTTT
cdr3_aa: CASSLYEGARTEAFF

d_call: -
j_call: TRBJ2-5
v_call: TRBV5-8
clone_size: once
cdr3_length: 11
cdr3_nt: TGTGCCAGCAGCTTCGGAGAGACCCAGTACTTC
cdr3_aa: CASSFGETQYF

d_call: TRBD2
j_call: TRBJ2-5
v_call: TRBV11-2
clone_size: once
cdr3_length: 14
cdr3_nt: TGTGCCAGCAGCTTGGGGGACTATCCAGAGACCCAGTACTTC
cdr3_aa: CASSLGDYPETQYF

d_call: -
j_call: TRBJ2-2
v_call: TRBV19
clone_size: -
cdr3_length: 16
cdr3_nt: TGTGCCAGTAGTATGGGCCAGGGACTCCTAGGGTTGGGGCTGTTTTTT
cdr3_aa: CASSMGQGLLGLGLFF

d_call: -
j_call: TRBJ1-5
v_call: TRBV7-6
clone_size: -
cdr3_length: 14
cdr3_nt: TGTGCCAGCAGCTTATGGCCCCAGGATCAGCCCCAGCATTTT
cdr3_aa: CASSLWPQDQPQHF

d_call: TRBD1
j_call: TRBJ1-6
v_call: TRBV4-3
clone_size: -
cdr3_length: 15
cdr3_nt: TGCGCCAGCAGCCAAGTTGGGACAGCTAATTCACCCCTCCACTTT
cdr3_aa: CASSQVGTANSPLHF

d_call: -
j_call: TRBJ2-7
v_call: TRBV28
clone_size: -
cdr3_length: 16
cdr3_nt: TGTGCCAGCGTTGGTGCCGGGACATTTCCCTCCTACGAGCAGTACTTC
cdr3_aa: CASVGAGTFPSYEQYF

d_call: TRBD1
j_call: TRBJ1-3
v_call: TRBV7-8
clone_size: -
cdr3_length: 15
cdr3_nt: TGTGCCAGCAGCCAGGGAACAGGGGAAGGAAACACCATATATTTT
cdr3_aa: CASSQGTGEGNTIYF

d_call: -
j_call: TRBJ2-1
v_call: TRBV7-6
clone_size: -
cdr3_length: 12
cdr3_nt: TGTGCCAGCAGCCCTCGAGGGACTGAGCAGTTCTTC
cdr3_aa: CASSPRGTEQFF

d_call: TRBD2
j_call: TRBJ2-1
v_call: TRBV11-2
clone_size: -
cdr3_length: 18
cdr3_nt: TGTGCCAGCAGCTCCCTGGCGGGAGGGCCCTCAGGATACAATGAGCAGTTCTTC
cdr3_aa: CASSSLAGGPSGYNEQFF

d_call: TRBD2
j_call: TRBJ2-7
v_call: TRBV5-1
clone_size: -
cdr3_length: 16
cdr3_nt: TGCGCCAGCAGCTTGGAGGGAGGGTTGGGGAAATACGAGCAGTACTTC
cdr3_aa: CASSLEGGLGKYEQYF

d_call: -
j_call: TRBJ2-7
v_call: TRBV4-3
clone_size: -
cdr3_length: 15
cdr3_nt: TGCGCCAGCAGCCAAGATAAATCCCCGGGCTGGGGGCAGTACTTC
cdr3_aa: CASSQDKSPGWGQYF

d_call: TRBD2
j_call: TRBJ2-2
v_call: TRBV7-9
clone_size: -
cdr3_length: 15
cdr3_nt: TGTGCCAGCAGCTTTAGCGGGGGGACCACCGGGGAGCTGTTTTTT
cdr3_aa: CASSFSGGTTGELFF

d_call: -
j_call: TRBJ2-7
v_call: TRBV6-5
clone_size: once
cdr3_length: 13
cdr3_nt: TGTGCCAGCAGACGCTTCAGCGACTACGAGCAGTACTTC
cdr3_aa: CASRRFSDYEQYF

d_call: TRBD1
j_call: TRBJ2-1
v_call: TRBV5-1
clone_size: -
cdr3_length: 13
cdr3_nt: TGCGCCAGCAGGCTACAGGGGAACGGTGAGCAGTTCTTC
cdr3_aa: CASRLQGNGEQFF

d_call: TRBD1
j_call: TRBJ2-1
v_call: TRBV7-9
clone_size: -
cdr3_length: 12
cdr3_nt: TGTGCCAGCAGCCCACAGGGGTATGAGCAGTTCTTC
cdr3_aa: CASSPQGYEQFF

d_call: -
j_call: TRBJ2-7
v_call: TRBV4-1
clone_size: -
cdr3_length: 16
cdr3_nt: TGCGCCAGCAGCCAAGGATGGATGCGGAGGTCCTACGAGCAGTACTTC
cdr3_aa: CASSQGWMRRSYEQYF

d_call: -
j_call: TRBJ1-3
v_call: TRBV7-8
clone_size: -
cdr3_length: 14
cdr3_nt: TGTGCCAGCAGCTCAACCAAGGAATTAACAGGGATAGATTTT
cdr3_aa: CASSSTKELTGIDF

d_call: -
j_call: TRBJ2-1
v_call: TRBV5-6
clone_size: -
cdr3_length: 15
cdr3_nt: TGTGCCAGCAGCTTGCCCACCCGTGCCAGGGTTATGGAGTTCTTC
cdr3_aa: CASSLPTRARVMEFF

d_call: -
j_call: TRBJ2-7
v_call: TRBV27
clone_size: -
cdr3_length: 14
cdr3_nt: TGTGCCAGCAGTTTAAGCAAGGGGGGCTACGAGCAGTACTTC
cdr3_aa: CASSLSKGGYEQYF